Shown below are 29 T cell receptor beta chains from a single sample sequenced in a study of blood T cell repertoires in COVID-19. Clones were read by immunoSEQ multiplex PCR, and TCRdb kept only the in-frame ones, dropping some. The sample consists of over 120,000 clones, about 79% of them appearing once. The sample consisted of peripheral blood. These receptors came from a woman aged 80 or over with active or convalescent COVID-19.

The J gene is TRBJ1-2, the V gene TRBV6-1; D possibly corresponds to TRBD1 (6 bases). V was shortened by 6 bases and J by 7 bases, with 15 bases between the two germline ends. CDR1 is MNHNS and CDR2 is SASEGT in the germline V gene. The CDR3 covers 13 residues. The CDR3 DNA sequence: TGTGCCAGCAGATCCGACAGGAGGACTGGCTACACCTTC. Amino acids: CASRSDRRTGYTF.

This rearrangement joins TRBV5-1 to TRBJ1-1; D is undetermined. The germline CDR1 and CDR2 sequences are SGHRS and YFSETQ. Trimming stripped 3 bases from V and 1 base from J, with 16 bases between. The CDR3 loop spans 16 amino acids. CDR3 region: CASSYDGGFQNTEAFF. The CDR3 nucleotides read TGCGCCAGCAGCTACGACGGAGGGTTTCAGAACACTGAAGCTTTCTTT.

The DNA of the CDR3 is TGTGCTAGTGGTTCCACCTACAGGGTCGGAGAGACCCAGTACTTC. Encoded protein: CASGSTYRVGETQYF. The rearrangement joins TRBV12-5 to TRBJ2-5; D possibly corresponds to TRBD1 (6 bases). This CDR3 contains 15 residues. CDR1 is LGHNT and CDR2 is FRNRAP in the germline V gene. Trimming removed 4 bases from V and 4 bases from J, with 16 bases in between. Full variable domain (outside the CDR3, taken from reference TRBV12-5 and TRBJ2-5): DARVTQTPRHKVTEMGQEVTMRCQPILGHNTVFWYRQTMMQGLELLAYFRNRAPLDDSGMPKDRFSAEMPDATLATLKIQPSEPRDSAVYFCASGSTYRVGETQYFGPGTRLLVL.

This clone was picked up one time. This chain uses TRBV6-2 or TRBV6-3 with TRBJ1-1; 7 bases are shared with TRBD1. This CDR3 comprises 15 residues. Trimming cost V 2 bases and J 0 bases; bases outside gene matches: 3. The V gene's germline CDR1 is MNHEY and CDR2 SVGEGT. The CDR3 sequence: CASSYPTGVNTEAFF. CDR3 nucleotides: TGTGCCAGCAGTTACCCTACAGGGGTGAACACTGAAGCTTTCTTT.

The rearrangement joins TRBV15 to TRBJ1-2; tentative D call: TRBD1 (6 bases). The CDR3 contains 14 residues. Germline V gene sequence: CDR1 LNHNV, CDR2 YYDKDF (reference sequence). Trimming left V 4 bases short and J 4 bases short, with 13 bases between. CDR3 protein: CATSILMDSYGYTF. The DNA for the CDR3 is TGTGCCACCAGCATATTGATGGACAGCTATGGCTACACCTTC.

J is TRBJ1-4 and V is TRBV29-1; the match to TRBD1 covers 9 bases. The CDR3 consists of 13 residues. With V trimmed by 7 bases and J by 7 bases, 7 bases remained unmatched. CDR1 is SQVTM, CDR2 ANQGSEA, per germline. CDR3 in DNA: TGCAGCGCTCAACAGGGGGCCGGTGAAAAACTGTTTTTT. It is translated as CSAQQGAGEKLFF.

The rearrangement uses TRBV4-1 and TRBJ1-2; the D gene is possibly TRBD1 (6 bases). The V and J ends lost 5 bases and 4 bases respectively, with 11 bases between them. CDR1 is MGHRA, CDR2 YSYEKL, per germline. The CDR3 contains 13 residues. CDR3 protein: CASSLQGVYGYTF. In nucleotides, the CDR3 is TGCGCCAGCAGCTTACAGGGAGTCTATGGCTACACCTTC.

In this sample, this clone turned up a few times. Here the CDR3 DNA reads TGTGCCAGCGCGTCCGGCGGTGGCTACTATGGCTACACCTTC. Translated: CASASGGGYYGYTF. This chain links TRBV28 with TRBJ1-2; D unresolved. The V and J ends lost 8 bases and 3 bases respectively, with 16 bases between them. The CDR3 sequence is 14 residues long. Germline V gene lookup returns CDR1 MDHEN and CDR2 SYDVKM.

V and J are TRBV7-2 and TRBJ2-5, with 15 bases that match TRBD2. Germline V gives CDR1 SGHTA, CDR2 FQGNSA. The CDR3 totals 17 residues. Trimming cost V 1 base and J 7 bases; bases outside gene matches: 7. Here the CDR3 reads CASSLGGTSGGQGTQYF. The CDR3 DNA reads TGTGCCAGCAGCTTAGGAGGGACTAGCGGGGGGCAGGGGACCCAGTACTTC.

The V call is TRBV5-6, the J call TRBJ1-4, with a tentative D call TRBD1 (6 bases). With 5 bases removed from V and 5 bases from J, the gap between germline ends came to 13 bases. This CDR3 region has 14 residues. Germline V CDR1 and CDR2: SGHDT, YYEEEE. The CDR3 spells CASRKGQLNEKLFF. The CDR3 DNA sequence: TGTGCCAGCAGGAAGGGACAACTAAATGAAAAACTGTTTTTT. Together with reference TRBV5-6 and TRBJ1-4, the CDR3 gives the full variable domain: DAGVTQSPTHLIKTRGQQVTLRCSPKSGHDTVSWYQQALGQGPQFIFQYYEEEERQRGNFPDRFSGHQFPNYSSELNVNALLLGDSALYLCASRKGQLNEKLFFGSGTQLSVL.

The chain is built from TRBV15 and TRBJ2-2; unclear D gene. The germline gives CDR1 LNHNV, CDR2 YYDKDF (reference sequence). This CDR3 spans 15 amino acids. Between the trimmed V and J ends, which lost 1 base and 0 bases, there was a span of 6 bases. Written as DNA, the CDR3 is TGTGCCACCAGCAGAGTCCGGTCGAACACCGGGGAGCTGTTTTTT. Translated, it gives CATSRVRSNTGELFF. Combining the CDR3 with reference TRBV15 and TRBJ2-2 gives the whole variable domain DAMVIQNPRYQVTQFGKPVTLSCSQTLNHNVMYWYQQKSSQAPKLLFHYYDKDFNNEADTPDNFQSRRPNTSFCFLDIRSPGLGDTAMYLCATSRVRSNTGELFFGEGSRLTVL.

The CDR3 here is CASSQGRTGGTNTEAFF. Written as DNA, the CDR3 is TGCGCCAGCAGCCAAGGTCGGACAGGGGGTACGAACACTGAAGCTTTCTTT. The chain uses TRBV4-1 and TRBJ1-1; 10 bases agree with TRBD1. The CDR3 covers 17 residues. V dropped 1 base and J dropped 1; count of bases not matched to a gene: 6. CDR1 MGHRA and CDR2 YSYEKL come from the germline V gene.

A single count supports this clone. This chain uses TRBV5-1 with TRBJ2-1; 11 bases are a match to TRBD2. Germline values: CDR1 SGHRS, CDR2 YFSETQ. V lost 0 bases, J lost 8 bases, and 10 bases stayed unmatched. CDR3 size: 17 residues. CDR3: CASSLGLGLAVYDEQFF. In nucleotides, the CDR3 is TGCGCCAGCAGCTTGGGGTTGGGACTAGCGGTTTACGATGAGCAGTTCTTC.

With regard to this clone: The sample has other DNA sequences that encode this CDR3 too. The chain carries TRBV7-3 and TRBJ1-2; maybe TRBD1 (5 bases). Trimming stripped 5 bases from V and 4 bases from J, with 14 bases between. Germline loops: CDR1 SGHTA, CDR2 FQGTGA. The CDR3 has 14 residues. The CDR3 DNA reads as TGTGCCAGCAGCCCGCAGTGGGGCGGCTATGGCTACACCTTC. Its protein is CASSPQWGGYGYTF. Using reference TRBV7-3 and TRBJ1-2 for the parts outside the CDR3, the full variable domain is GAGVSQTPSNKVTEKGKYVELRCDPISGHTALYWYRQSLGQGPEFLIYFQGTGAADDSGLPNDRFFAVRPEGSVSTLKIQRTERGDSAVYLCASSPQWGGYGYTFGSGTRLTVV.

The chain employs TRBV27 and TRBJ2-2, with D tentatively TRBD1 (5 bases). Trimming cost V 4 bases and J 3 bases, with 9 bases left between them. The CDR3 has 14 residues. Per the germline V gene, CDR1 is MNHEY and CDR2 is SMNVEV (reference sequence). The chain's CDR3 is CASSSGHYTGELFF. The CDR3 region has the DNA TGTGCCAGCAGTTCAGGACACTACACCGGGGAGCTGTTTTTT.

The CDR3 sequence is CASSPSGGSSYNEQFF. The CDR3 DNA is TGCGCCAGCAGCCCTAGCGGGGGGAGCTCCTACAATGAGCAGTTCTTC. The chain recombines TRBV4-1 with TRBJ2-1, with 11 bases lining up with TRBD2. After removal of 4 bases from V and 0 bases from J, the junction contained 2 bases not matched to a gene. This CDR3 is built from 16 residues. CDR1 MGHRA and CDR2 YSYEKL come from the germline V gene.

This sequence joins TRBV2 and TRBJ2-7; 8 positions match TRBD1. Germline lookup yields CDR1 SNHLY and CDR2 FYNNEI. Trimming took 5 bases from V and 7 from J; bases not matched to a gene: 10. This CDR3 region has 14 residues. The DNA for the CDR3 is TGTGCCAGCAGTACCGGGACAGGTCGGTCGGAGCAGTACTTC. It yields the protein CASSTGTGRSEQYF.

This sequence joins TRBV11-2 and TRBJ2-2; 8 bases are a match to TRBD2. V shed 5 bases, J shed 4 bases, and the junction held 9 bases outside the gene matches. The length of the CDR3 is 16 residues. Germline V lookup: CDR1 SGHAT, CDR2 FQNNGV. The CDR3 coding sequence is TGTGCCAGCAGCCCACTTGGGCTAGCGGGCACCGGGGAGCTGTTTTTT. Amino acid sequence: CASSPLGLAGTGELFF.

The rearrangement links TRBV12-5 to TRBJ1-5; D is undetermined. The V gene's germline CDR1 is LGHNT and CDR2 FRNRAP. Trimming shortened V by 2 bases and J by 4 bases, and 6 bases separated the two germline ends. The CDR3 is made up of 13 amino acids. This chain's CDR3 is CASGLRDNQPQHF. For the CDR3, the DNA is TGTGCTAGTGGTTTGAGAGATAATCAGCCCCAGCATTTT.

Only a few counts were recorded for this clone. V is TRBV19 and J is TRBJ1-2, with D possibly TRBD1 on 5 matching bases. Germline V gene sequence: CDR1 LNHDA, CDR2 SQIVND (reference sequence). The V gene lost 3 bases and the J gene lost 8 bases, with 16 bases spanning the gap. The CDR3 spans 14 residues. The CDR3 bases are TGTGCCAGTAGTATCTATCCCTTGGGGGGAGGCTACACCTTC. It is translated as CASSIYPLGGGYTF.

V usage is TRBV6-6 and J usage is TRBJ1-5; 10 positions match TRBD1. CDR1 is MNHNY and CDR2 is SVGAGI in the germline V gene (reference sequence). Trimming took 7 bases from V and 5 from J; bases not matched to a gene: 2. This CDR3 comprises 13 residues. The CDR3: CASIGTGDQPQHF. The CDR3 bases are TGTGCCAGCATAGGGACAGGGGATCAGCCCCAGCATTTT.

CDR3 loop: CAYSSWLRRLGGNTDTQYF. The CDR3 DNA is TGTGCCTACTCTTCGTGGTTAAGGCGACTAGGGGGCAACACAGATACGCAGTATTTT. The chain joins TRBV30 to TRBJ2-3, with D possibly TRBD1 on 7 matching bases. CDR3 length: 19 amino acids. Germline V CDR1 and CDR2: GTSNPN, SVGIG (reference sequence). Trimming took 7 bases from V and 2 from J, leaving 31 bases between them.

The V gene is TRBV19, the J gene TRBJ1-1; perhaps TRBD1 as D (5 bases). The CDR3 has 13 residues. The ends were cut back, 6 bases at V and 5 bases at J, with 13 bases in the middle. Germline CDR1 and CDR2: LNHDA and SQIVND (reference sequence). As DNA, the CDR3 is TGTGCCAGTAGGGGGACGGGGGGGACTGAAGCTTTCTTT. This encodes CASRGTGGTEAFF.

The rearrangement joins TRBV7-3 to TRBJ1-6; D not resolved. The CDR3 is 13 amino acids. Trimming stripped 1 base from V and 16 bases from J, with 14 bases between. Germline V gives CDR1 SGHTA, CDR2 FQGTGA. The CDR3 loop reads CASSLSSGRDLHF. CDR3 nucleotides: TGTGCCAGCAGCTTAAGTTCGGGGAGGGATCTCCACTTT.

The rearrangement links TRBV18 to TRBJ1-1; no firm D call. CDR3 length equals 13 residues. V lost 5 bases, J lost 0 bases, and 7 bases lay in between. Germline V gives CDR1 KGHSH, CDR2 LQKENI. CDR3 residues: CASSASLNTEAFF. The CDR3 DNA reads as TGTGCCAGCTCAGCTAGTTTGAACACTGAAGCTTTCTTT. The full variable domain, its missing parts supplied by reference TRBV18 and TRBJ1-1, is NAGVMQNPRHLVRRRGQEARLRCSPMKGHSHVYWYRQLPEEGLKFMVYLQKENIIDESGMPKERFSAEFPKEGPSILRIQQVVRGDSAAYFCASSASLNTEAFFGQGTRLTVV.

Only a few counts were recorded for this clone. The chain joins TRBV27 to TRBJ2-7; 7 bases map to TRBD1. This CDR3 spans 15 amino acids. Germline V gives CDR1 MNHEY, CDR2 SMNVEV (reference sequence). Unmatched junction bases numbered 11, after V lost 6 bases and J lost 3 bases. The CDR3 coding sequence is TGTGCCAGCAGAAGAGAACGGGACAGTTTCTACGAGCAGTACTTC. Its protein is CASRRERDSFYEQYF.

The chain uses TRBV27 and TRBJ1-2; 10 bases map to TRBD1. J was trimmed by 4 bases and V by 5 bases; bases with no gene match: 10. The CDR3 is 16 amino acids. Per germline, CDR1 MNHEY and CDR2 SMNVEV (reference sequence). As DNA, the CDR3 is TGTGCCAGCAGTCCCTGGACAGGGGGTGCCCTCTATGGCTACACCTTC. Translation: CASSPWTGGALYGYTF.

The J gene is TRBJ2-7, the V gene TRBV19; D call uncertain. From germline, CDR1 is LNHDA and CDR2 SQIVND (reference sequence). Trimming removed 6 bases at V and 2 bases at J, with 14 bases between. The CDR3 has 14 residues. CDR3 DNA: TGTGCCAGTAGCCCAGGTGGCTCGGCCTACGAGCAGTACTTC. The encoded protein is CASSPGGSAYEQYF.

The rearrangement uses TRBV10-3 and TRBJ2-3; no clear D gene. The CDR3 has 10 residues. The V end lost 11 bases, the J end lost 12 bases, and 15 bases lay between the germline ends. CDR1 and CDR2 (germline): ENHRY, SYGVKD. CDR3 sequence reads: CAPSTKTQYF. CDR3 DNA sequence: TGTGCCCCATCAACGAAAACACAGTATTTT.